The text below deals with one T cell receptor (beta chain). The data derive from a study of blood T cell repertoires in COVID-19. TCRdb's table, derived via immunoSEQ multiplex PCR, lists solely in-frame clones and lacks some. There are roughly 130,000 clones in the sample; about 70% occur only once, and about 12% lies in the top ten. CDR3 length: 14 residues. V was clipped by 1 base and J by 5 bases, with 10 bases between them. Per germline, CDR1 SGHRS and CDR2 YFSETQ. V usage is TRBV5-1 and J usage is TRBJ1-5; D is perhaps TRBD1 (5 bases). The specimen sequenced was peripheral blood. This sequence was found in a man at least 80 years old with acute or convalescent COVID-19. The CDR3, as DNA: TGCGCCAGCAGCTTGTGGGGGGATGATCAGCCCCAGCATTTT. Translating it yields CASSLWGDDQPQHF. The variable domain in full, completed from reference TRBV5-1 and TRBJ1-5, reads KAGVTQTPRYLIKTRGQQVTLSCSPISGHRSVSWYQQTPGQGLQFLFEYFSETQRNKGNFPGRFSGRQFSNSRSEMNVSTLELGDSALYLCASSLWGDDQPQHFGDGTRLSIL.